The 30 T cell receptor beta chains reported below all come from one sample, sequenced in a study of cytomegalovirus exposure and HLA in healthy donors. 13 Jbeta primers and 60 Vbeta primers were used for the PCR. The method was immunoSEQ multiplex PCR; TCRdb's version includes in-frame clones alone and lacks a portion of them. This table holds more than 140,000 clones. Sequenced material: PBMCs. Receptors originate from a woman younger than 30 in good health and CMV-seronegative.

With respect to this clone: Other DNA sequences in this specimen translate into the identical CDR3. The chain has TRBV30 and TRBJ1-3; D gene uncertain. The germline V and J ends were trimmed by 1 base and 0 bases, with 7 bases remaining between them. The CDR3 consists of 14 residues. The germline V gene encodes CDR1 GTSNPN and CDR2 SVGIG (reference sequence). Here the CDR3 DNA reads TGTGCCTGGAGTGCAGGAAACTCTGGAAACACCATATATTTT. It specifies CAWSAGNSGNTIYF.

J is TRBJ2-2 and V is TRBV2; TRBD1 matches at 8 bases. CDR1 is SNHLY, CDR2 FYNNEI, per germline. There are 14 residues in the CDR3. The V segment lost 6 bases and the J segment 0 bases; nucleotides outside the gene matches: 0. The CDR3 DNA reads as TGTGCCAGCAGACAGGGGGCGAACACCGGGGAGCTGTTTTTT. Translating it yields CASRQGANTGELFF.

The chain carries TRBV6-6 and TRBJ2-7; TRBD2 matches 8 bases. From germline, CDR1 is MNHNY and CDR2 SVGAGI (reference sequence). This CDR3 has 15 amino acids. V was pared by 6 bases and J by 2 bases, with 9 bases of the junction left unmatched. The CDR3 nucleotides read TGTGCCAGCAGCCCCGGGGGGGGAAGGACCTACGAGCAGTACTTC. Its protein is CASSPGGGRTYEQYF.

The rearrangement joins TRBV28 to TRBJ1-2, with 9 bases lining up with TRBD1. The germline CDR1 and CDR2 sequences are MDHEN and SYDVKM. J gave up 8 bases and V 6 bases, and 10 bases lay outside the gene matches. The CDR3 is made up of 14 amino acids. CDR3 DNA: TGTGCCAGCAGCCCCGGGACAGGGTTGAGGGGCTACACCTTC. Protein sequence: CASSPGTGLRGYTF.

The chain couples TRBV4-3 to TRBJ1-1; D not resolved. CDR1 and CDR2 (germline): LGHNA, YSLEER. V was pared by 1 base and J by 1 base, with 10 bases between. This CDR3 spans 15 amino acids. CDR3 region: CASSQVERRNTEAFF. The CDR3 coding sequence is TGCGCCAGCAGCCAAGTTGAACGGAGGAACACTGAAGCTTTCTTT.

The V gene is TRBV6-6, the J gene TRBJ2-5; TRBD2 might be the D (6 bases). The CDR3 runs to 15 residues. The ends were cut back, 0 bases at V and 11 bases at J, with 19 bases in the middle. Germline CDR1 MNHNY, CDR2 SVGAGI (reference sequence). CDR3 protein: CASSYSPAGGDEQYF. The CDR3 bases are TGTGCCAGCAGTTACTCTCCAGCGGGTGGGGATGAGCAGTACTTC.

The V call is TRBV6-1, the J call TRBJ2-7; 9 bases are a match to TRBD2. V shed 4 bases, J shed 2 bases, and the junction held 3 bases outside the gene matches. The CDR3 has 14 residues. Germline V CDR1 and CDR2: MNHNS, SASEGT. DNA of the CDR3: TGTGCCAGCAGTGGAGCGGGAGGTGCCTACGAGCAGTACGTC. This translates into CASSGAGGAYEQYV.

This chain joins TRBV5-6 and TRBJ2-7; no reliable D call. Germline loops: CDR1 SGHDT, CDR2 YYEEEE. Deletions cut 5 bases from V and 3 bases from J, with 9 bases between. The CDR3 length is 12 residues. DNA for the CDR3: TGTGCCAGCAGTGTTTTAGACTACGAGCAGTACGTC. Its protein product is CASSVLDYEQYV.

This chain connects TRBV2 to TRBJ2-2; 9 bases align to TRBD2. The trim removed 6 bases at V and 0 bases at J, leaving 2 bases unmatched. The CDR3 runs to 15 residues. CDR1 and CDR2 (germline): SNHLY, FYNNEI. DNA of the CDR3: TGTGCCAGCAGAGGACTAGCGCCGAACACCGGGGAGCTGTTTTTT. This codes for CASRGLAPNTGELFF.

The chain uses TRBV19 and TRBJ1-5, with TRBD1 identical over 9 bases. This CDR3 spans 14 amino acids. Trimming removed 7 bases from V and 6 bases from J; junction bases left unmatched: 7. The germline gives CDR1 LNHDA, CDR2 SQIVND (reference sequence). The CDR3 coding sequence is TGTGCCAGTATCTCAGGACAGGGGAGTCAGCCCCAGCATTTT. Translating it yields CASISGQGSQPQHF.

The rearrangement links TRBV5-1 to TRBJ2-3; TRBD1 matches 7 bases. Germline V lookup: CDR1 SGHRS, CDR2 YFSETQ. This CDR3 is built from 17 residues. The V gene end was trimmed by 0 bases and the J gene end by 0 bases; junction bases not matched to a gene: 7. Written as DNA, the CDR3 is TGCGCCAGCAGCTTGGGAACAGGGGCAACTAGCACAGATACGCAGTATTTT. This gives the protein CASSLGTGATSTDTQYF.

The CDR3 nucleotides read TGTGCCAGCAGCTCCAGACTAGCGGGAGAGGTAGATACGCAGTATTTT. Translation: CASSSRLAGEVDTQYF. This chain uses TRBV11-3 with TRBJ2-3; 12 nucleotides align to TRBD2. Germline V CDR1 and CDR2: SGHNT, YENEEA. This CDR3 is built from 16 residues. V dropped 4 bases and J dropped 5; count of bases not matched to a gene: 7. Full variable domain (missing parts from reference TRBV11-3 and TRBJ2-3): EAGVVQSPRYKIIEKKQPVAFWCNPISGHNTLYWYLQNLGQGPELLIRYENEEAVDDSQLPKDRFSAERLKGVDSTLKIQPAELGDSAVYLCASSSRLAGEVDTQYFGPGTRLTVL.

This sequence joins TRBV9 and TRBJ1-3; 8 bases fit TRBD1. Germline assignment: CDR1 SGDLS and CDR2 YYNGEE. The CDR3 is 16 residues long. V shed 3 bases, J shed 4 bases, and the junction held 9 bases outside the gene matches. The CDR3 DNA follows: TGTGCCAGCAGCGATTCAACAGGGGGAGAGGGAAACACCATATATTTT. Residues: CASSDSTGGEGNTIYF.

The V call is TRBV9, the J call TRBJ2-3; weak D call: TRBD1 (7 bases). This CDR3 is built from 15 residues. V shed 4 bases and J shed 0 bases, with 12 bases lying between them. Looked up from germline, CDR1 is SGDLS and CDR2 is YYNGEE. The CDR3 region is CASSSEGASTDTQYF. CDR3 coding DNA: TGTGCCAGCAGCTCGGAGGGGGCTAGCACAGATACGCAGTATTTT.

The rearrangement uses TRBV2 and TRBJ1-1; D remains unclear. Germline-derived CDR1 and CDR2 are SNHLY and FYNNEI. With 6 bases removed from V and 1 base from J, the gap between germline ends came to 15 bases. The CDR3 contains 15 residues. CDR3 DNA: TGTGCCAGCAGGGAGACGCCTGGAAGGAACACTGAAGCTTTCTTT. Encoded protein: CASRETPGRNTEAFF.

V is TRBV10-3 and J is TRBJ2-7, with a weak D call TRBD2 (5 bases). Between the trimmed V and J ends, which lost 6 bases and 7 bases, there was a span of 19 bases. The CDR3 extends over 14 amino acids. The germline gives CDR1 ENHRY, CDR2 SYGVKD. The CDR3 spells CAISRGTSSYEQYV. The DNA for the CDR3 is TGTGCCATCAGCCGCGGAACTAGTTCTTATGAGCAGTACGTC.

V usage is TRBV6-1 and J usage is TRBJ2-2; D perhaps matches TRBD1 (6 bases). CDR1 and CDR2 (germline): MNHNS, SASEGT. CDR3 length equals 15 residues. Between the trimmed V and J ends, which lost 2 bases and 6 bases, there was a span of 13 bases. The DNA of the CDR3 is TGTGCCAGCAGTGAACAGGGGCGGTCGGCCGGGGAGCTGTTTTTT. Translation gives CASSEQGRSAGELFF.

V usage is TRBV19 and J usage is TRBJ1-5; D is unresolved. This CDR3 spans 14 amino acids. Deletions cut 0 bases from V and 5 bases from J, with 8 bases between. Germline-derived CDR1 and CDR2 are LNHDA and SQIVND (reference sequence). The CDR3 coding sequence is TGTGCCAGTAGTATAGAGGCGGGAGATCAGCCCCAGCATTTT. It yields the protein CASSIEAGDQPQHF. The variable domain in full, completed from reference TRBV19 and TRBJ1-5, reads DGGITQSPKYLFRKEGQNVTLSCEQNLNHDAMYWYRQDPGQGLRLIYYSQIVNDFQKGDIAEGYSVSREKKESFPLTVTSAQKNPTAFYLCASSIEAGDQPQHFGDGTRLSIL.

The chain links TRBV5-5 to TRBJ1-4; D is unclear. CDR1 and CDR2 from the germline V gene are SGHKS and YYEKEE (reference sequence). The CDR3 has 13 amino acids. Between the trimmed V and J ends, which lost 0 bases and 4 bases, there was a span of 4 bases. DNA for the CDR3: TGTGCCAGCAGCTTGGATCTTAATGAAAAACTGTTTTTT. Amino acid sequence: CASSLDLNEKLFF.

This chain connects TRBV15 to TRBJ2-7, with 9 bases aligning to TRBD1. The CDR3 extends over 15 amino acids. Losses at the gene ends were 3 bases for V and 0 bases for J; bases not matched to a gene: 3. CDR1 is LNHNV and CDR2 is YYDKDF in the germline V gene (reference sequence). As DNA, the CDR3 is TGTGCCACCAGCAGGGGGACAGGGAACTCCTACGAGCAGTACTTC. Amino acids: CATSRGTGNSYEQYF.

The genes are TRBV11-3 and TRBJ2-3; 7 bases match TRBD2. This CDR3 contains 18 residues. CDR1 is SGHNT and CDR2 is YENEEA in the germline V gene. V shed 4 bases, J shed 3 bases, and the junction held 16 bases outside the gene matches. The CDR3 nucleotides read TGTGCCAGCAGCTATACGGGGGGATTTACGGGAGGAACAGATACGCAGTATTTT. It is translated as CASSYTGGFTGGTDTQYF.

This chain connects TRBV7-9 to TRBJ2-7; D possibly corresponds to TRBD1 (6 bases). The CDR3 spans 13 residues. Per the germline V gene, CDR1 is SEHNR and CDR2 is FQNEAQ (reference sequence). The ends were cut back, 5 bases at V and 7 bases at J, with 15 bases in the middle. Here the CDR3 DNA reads TGTGCCAGCAGCACCGGACAGCACAGGGAGCAGTACTTC. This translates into CASSTGQHREQYF.

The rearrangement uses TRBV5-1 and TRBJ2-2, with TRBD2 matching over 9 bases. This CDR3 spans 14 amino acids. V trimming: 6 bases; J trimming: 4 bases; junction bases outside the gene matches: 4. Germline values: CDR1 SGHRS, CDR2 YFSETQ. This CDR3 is CASKGGRATGELFF. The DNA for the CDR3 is TGCGCCAGCAAGGGCGGGAGGGCCACCGGGGAGCTGTTTTTT. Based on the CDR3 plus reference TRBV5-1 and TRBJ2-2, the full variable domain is KAGVTQTPRYLIKTRGQQVTLSCSPISGHRSVSWYQQTPGQGLQFLFEYFSETQRNKGNFPGRFSGRQFSNSRSEMNVSTLELGDSALYLCASKGGRATGELFFGEGSRLTVL.

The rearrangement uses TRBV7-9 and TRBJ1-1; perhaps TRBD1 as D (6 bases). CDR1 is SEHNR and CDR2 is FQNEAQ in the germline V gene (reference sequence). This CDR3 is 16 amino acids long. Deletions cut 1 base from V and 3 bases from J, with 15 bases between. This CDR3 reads CASSLDYRAPDTEAFF. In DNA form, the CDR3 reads TGTGCCAGCAGCTTAGATTACAGGGCCCCCGACACTGAAGCTTTCTTT. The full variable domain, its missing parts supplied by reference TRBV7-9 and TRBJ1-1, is DTGVSQNPRHKITKRGQNVTFRCDPISEHNRLYWYRQTLGQGPEFLTYFQNEAQLEKSRLLSDRFSAERPKGSFSTLEIQRTEQGDSAMYLCASSLDYRAPDTEAFFGQGTRLTVV.

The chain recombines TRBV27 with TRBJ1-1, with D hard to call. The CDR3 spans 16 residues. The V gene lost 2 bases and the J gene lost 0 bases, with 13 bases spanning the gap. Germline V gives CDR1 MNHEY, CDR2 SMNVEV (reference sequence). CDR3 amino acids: CASSLLAVAMNTEAFF. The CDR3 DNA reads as TGTGCCAGCAGTTTACTTGCGGTCGCTATGAACACTGAAGCTTTCTTT.

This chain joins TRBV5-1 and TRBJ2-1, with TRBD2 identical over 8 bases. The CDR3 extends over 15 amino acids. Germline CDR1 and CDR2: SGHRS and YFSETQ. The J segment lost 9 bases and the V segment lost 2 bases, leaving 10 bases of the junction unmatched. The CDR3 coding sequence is TGCGCCAGCAGCTTAACACCGGGACTAGGAGGTGAGCAGTTCTTC. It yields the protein CASSLTPGLGGEQFF.

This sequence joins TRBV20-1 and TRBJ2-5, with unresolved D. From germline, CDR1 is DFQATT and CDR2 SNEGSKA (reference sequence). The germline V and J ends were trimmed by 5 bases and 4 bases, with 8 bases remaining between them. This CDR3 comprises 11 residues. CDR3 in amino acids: CSAGAGETQYF. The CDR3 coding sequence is TGCAGTGCTGGTGCCGGAGAGACCCAGTACTTC.

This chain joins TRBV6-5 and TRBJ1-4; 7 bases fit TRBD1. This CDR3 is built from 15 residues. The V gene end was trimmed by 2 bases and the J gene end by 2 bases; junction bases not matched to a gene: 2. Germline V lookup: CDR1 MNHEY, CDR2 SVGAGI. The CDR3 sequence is CASSYLTGTNEKLFF. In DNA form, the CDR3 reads TGTGCCAGCAGTTACCTGACAGGGACTAATGAAAAACTGTTTTTT.

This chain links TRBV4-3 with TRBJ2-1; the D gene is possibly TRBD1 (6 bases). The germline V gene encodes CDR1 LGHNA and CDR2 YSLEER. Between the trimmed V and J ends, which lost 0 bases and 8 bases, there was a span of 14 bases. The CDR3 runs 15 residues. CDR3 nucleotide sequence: TGCGCCAGCAGCCAAGATAACAGGGATGGCGATGAGCAGTTCTTC. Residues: CASSQDNRDGDEQFF.

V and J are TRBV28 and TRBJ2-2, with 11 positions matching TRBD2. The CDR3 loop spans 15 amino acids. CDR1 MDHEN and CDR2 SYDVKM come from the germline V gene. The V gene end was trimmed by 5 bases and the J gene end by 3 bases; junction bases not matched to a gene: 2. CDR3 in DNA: TGTGCCAGCAGTCGGACTAGCGGGCACACCGGGGAGCTGTTTTTT. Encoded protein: CASSRTSGHTGELFF.